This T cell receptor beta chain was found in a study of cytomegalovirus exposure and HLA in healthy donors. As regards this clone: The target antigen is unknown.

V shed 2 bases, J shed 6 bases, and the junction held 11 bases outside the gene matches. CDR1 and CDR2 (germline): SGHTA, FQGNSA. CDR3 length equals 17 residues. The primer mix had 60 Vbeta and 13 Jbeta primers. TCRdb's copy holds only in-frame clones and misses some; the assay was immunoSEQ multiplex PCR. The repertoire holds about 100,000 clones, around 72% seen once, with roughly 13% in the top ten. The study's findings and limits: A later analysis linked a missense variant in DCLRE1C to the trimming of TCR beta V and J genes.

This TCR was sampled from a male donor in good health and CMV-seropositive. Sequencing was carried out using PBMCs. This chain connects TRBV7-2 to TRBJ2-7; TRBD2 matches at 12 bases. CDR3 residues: CASSLWSSGGASPEQYF. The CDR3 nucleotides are TGTGCCAGCAGCTTATGGTCTAGCGGGGGGGCTTCCCCCGAGCAGTACTTC.